This T cell receptor beta chain was documented in a study of PD-L1 blockade in urothelial cancer. CDR3 length: 15 residues. V gave up 4 bases and J gave up 4 bases; unmatched junction bases: 7. CDR1 and CDR2 (germline): SEHNR, FQNEAQ (reference sequence). The repertoire was sequenced with immunoSEQ multiplex PCR; TCRdb's copy has only in-frame clones and lacks some. Of some 30,000 clones in the sample, roughly 83% were seen once. This clone was seen only once. Noted time point: peripheral blood 6 weeks after treatment start. The rearrangement joins TRBV7-9 to TRBJ2-7; 10 bases are a match to TRBD1. Sequenced material: PBMCs, taken around atezolizumab (anti-PD-L1) treatment. The receptor's source is a man aged 65 to 79 with urothelial cancer. The CDR3 sequence is CASSSLGQGEYEQYF. The CDR3 DNA is TGTGCCAGCAGCTCCCTAGGACAGGGGGAATACGAGCAGTACTTC.